These 24 T cell receptor beta chains originate from one sample sequenced in a study of beta chain features in type 1 diabetes. Expressed TCRB transcripts were sequenced because the isolated RNA had all been reverse transcribed beforehand. Using immunoSEQ multiplex PCR, the repertoire was profiled, and TCRdb retains in-frame clones only, with some absent. The profile shows some 150,000 clones, roughly a tenth of them singletons. Sample: naive CD4+ T cells from blood. Every receptor here comes from a man aged 18 to 30 in good health.

The genes are TRBV5-1 and TRBJ2-5, with 7 bases that match TRBD1. Trimming took 9 bases from V and 3 from J; bases not matched to a gene: 11. Germline lookup yields CDR1 SGHRS and CDR2 YFSETQ. There are 14 residues in the CDR3. CDR3 amino acids: CATRPATGKETQYF. CDR3 in DNA: TGCGCCACCCGACCCGCGACAGGGAAAGAGACCCAGTACTTC.

This clone was recorded a few times. V and J are TRBV7-8 and TRBJ2-7; perhaps TRBD2 as D (6 bases). Germline values: CDR1 SGHVS, CDR2 FQNEAQ. The V and J ends lost 2 bases and 7 bases respectively, with 15 bases between them. CDR3 size: 14 residues. In DNA, the CDR3 is TGTGCCAGCAGCTTATTCGCCCAGGAGGGTGAGCAGTACTTC. As protein: CASSLFAQEGEQYF.

This sequence joins TRBV2 and TRBJ1-5; 9 positions agree with TRBD1. Trimming at V came to 3 bases and at J to 6 bases, leaving 6 bases not matched to a gene. Per germline, CDR1 SNHLY and CDR2 FYNNEI. This CDR3 contains 15 residues. The CDR3 loop reads CASSEDRGVGQPQHF. The CDR3 region has the DNA TGTGCCAGCAGTGAGGACAGGGGCGTAGGTCAGCCCCAGCATTTT.

V gene TRBV7-8 combines with J gene TRBJ1-2; a weak D match, TRBD1 (5 bases). Germline V gene data show CDR1 as SGHVS and CDR2 as FQNEAQ. V was trimmed by 4 bases and J by 2 bases, leaving 8 bases between them. The CDR3 loop spans 13 amino acids. The CDR3 sequence is CASSWAGNYGYTF. The CDR3 region has the DNA TGTGCCAGCAGCTGGGCAGGGAACTATGGCTACACCTTC.

This clone was counted many times. The gene calls are TRBV5-4 and TRBJ2-3; 9 bases are a match to TRBD2. The junction had 2 bases not matched to a gene; V was cut back by 0 bases and J by 3 bases. The CDR3 is 15 residues long. The V gene's germline CDR1 is SGHNT and CDR2 YYREEE (reference sequence). Here the CDR3 reads CASSLEGLATDTQYF. In DNA form, the CDR3 reads TGTGCCAGCAGCTTGGAGGGACTAGCTACAGATACGCAGTATTTT.

Notes on this clone: At one of its ends the junction is not consistent with the germline gene, which may arise from a read error. The J gene is TRBJ2-1, the V gene TRBV7-2; TRBD2 matches 10 bases. The CDR3 is made up of 17 amino acids. CDR1 is SGHTA and CDR2 is FQGNSA in the germline V gene. In DNA form, the CDR3 reads TGTGCCAGCAGCCTAGCGGGGGCGGTTCCATCCCAAAATGAGCAGTTCTTC. It yields the protein CASSLAGAVPSQNEQFF. Looking up the rest from reference TRBV7-2 and TRBJ2-1 gives the full variable domain: GAGVSQSPSNKVTEKGKDVELRCDPISGHTALYWYRQSLGQGLEFLIYFQGNSAPDKSGLPSDRFSAERTGGSVSTLTIQRTQQEDSAVYLCASSLAGAVPSQNEQFFGPGTRLTVL.

This clone was recorded a few times. The chain uses TRBV19 and TRBJ2-1; a weak D match, TRBD1 (6 bases). The CDR3 sequence is 15 residues long. V lost 6 bases and J lost 4, with 16 bases in between. Germline CDR1 is LNHDA and CDR2 is SQIVND (reference sequence). Here the CDR3 DNA reads TGTGCCAGTAGCACCCGGACAGCTCAATACAATGAGCAGTTCTTC. This sequence encodes CASSTRTAQYNEQFF.

This clone has more than one count but fewer than ten. The chain has TRBV19 and TRBJ1-4; TRBD1 agrees at 8 bases. Germline V CDR1 and CDR2: LNHDA, SQIVND (reference sequence). The CDR3 sequence is 14 residues long. V trimming: 10 bases; J trimming: 5 bases; junction bases outside the gene matches: 9. In DNA form, the CDR3 reads TGTGCCACCTCATCCGGGACAGGAAATGAAAAACTGTTTTTT. Its protein is CATSSGTGNEKLFF.

This sequence joins TRBV6-5 and TRBJ2-7, with D possibly TRBD1 on 5 matching bases. With 6 bases removed from V and 3 bases from J, the gap between germline ends came to 12 bases. This CDR3 has 13 amino acids. Germline CDR1 is MNHEY and CDR2 is SVGAGI. The CDR3 sequence: CASRLGAIYEQYF. In DNA form, the CDR3 reads TGTGCCAGCAGGCTAGGGGCCATCTACGAGCAGTACTTC.

The V gene is TRBV7-8, the J gene TRBJ2-6; unclear D gene. The length of the CDR3 is 17 residues. Germline V gives CDR1 SGHVS, CDR2 FQNEAQ. Trimming pared 6 bases from V and 0 bases from J, leaving 15 bases between. The CDR3 DNA is TGTGCCAGCAGACCGCAGGTCACCCGCTCTGGGGCCAACGTCCTGACTTTC. It specifies CASRPQVTRSGANVLTF.

This clone was seen many times. The V gene is TRBV7-8, the J gene TRBJ2-1, with 8 bases matching TRBD2. This CDR3 region has 14 residues. V was pared by 2 bases and J by 8 bases, with 5 bases of the junction left unmatched. Per germline, CDR1 SGHVS and CDR2 FQNEAQ. The CDR3 sequence is CASSLMAGGYEQFF. CDR3 in DNA: TGTGCCAGCAGCTTAATGGCGGGGGGCTATGAGCAGTTCTTC.

This clone was counted a few times. V is TRBV10-3 and J is TRBJ1-2; TRBD1 aligns across 8 bases. The germline V gene encodes CDR1 ENHRY and CDR2 SYGVKD. CDR3 length: 13 amino acids. V lost 3 bases and J lost 4; bases outside the gene matches: 1. CDR3 sequence reads: CAISDDRGYGYTF. CDR3 nucleotides: TGTGCCATCAGTGATGACAGGGGCTATGGCTACACCTTC.

The CDR3 coding sequence is TGCGCCAGCAGCCGCGGGACTAGCGCGGAGACCCAGTACTTC. Translating gives CASSRGTSAETQYF. The V gene is TRBV5-1, the J gene TRBJ2-5; 10 bases are shared with TRBD2. CDR1 SGHRS and CDR2 YFSETQ come from the germline V gene. This CDR3 is 14 amino acids long. The junction had 5 bases not matched to a gene; V was cut back by 4 bases and J by 5 bases.

This chain joins TRBV28 and TRBJ1-4; D remains ambiguous. CDR3 length equals 12 residues. Trimming cost V 4 bases and J 4 bases, with 4 bases left between them. The germline V gene encodes CDR1 MDHEN and CDR2 SYDVKM. The CDR3 region is CASSSVNEKLFF. CDR3 bases: TGTGCCAGCAGTTCGGTTAATGAAAAACTGTTTTTT.

The chain carries TRBV6-5 and TRBJ2-7; 7 bases map to TRBD1. The CDR3 has 13 residues. From germline, CDR1 is MNHEY and CDR2 SVGAGI. V trimming: 6 bases; J trimming: 4 bases; junction bases outside the gene matches: 6. In DNA form, the CDR3 reads TGTGCCAGCAGCTGGGACAGAAAATACGAGCAGTACTTC. Residues: CASSWDRKYEQYF.

This clone appeared a few times. The chain joins TRBV18 to TRBJ1-2; a possible D gene is TRBD1 (5 bases). Germline assignment: CDR1 KGHSH and CDR2 LQKENI. Trimming pared 3 bases from V and 4 bases from J, leaving 12 bases between. The length of the CDR3 is 14 residues. The CDR3: CASSPEGLSYGYTF. The CDR3, as DNA: TGTGCCAGCTCACCCGAGGGACTTTCCTATGGCTACACCTTC.

This clone was seen more than once but under ten times. The V call is TRBV7-2, the J call TRBJ2-1; D is perhaps TRBD1 (5 bases). V shed 1 base and J shed 7 bases, with 11 bases lying between them. The CDR3 sequence is 14 residues long. Germline V CDR1 and CDR2: SGHTA, FQGNSA. CDR3 nucleotide sequence: TGTGCCAGCAGCTTAGATTCCAGGGCAAATGAGCAGTTCTTC. Protein product: CASSLDSRANEQFF.

The chain recombines TRBV5-1 with TRBJ2-5; D is undetermined. V lost 4 bases and J lost 7, with 11 bases in between. Per the germline V gene, CDR1 is SGHRS and CDR2 is YFSETQ. The length of the CDR3 is 12 residues. The CDR3 is CASSETPGTQYF. The CDR3 region has the DNA TGCGCCAGCAGCGAAACCCCGGGGACCCAGTACTTC.

This chain joins TRBV19 and TRBJ1-2, with TRBD1 identical over 7 bases. Germline V gives CDR1 LNHDA, CDR2 SQIVND (reference sequence). The CDR3 sequence is 19 residues long. V trimming: 6 bases; J trimming: 3 bases; junction bases outside the gene matches: 22. CDR3: CASRFTLAPGQREDYGYTF. As DNA, the CDR3 is TGTGCCAGTAGATTTACCTTGGCCCCGGGACAGCGGGAGGACTATGGCTACACCTTC.

This clone was observed a few times. The CDR3 reads CASSISPQVETQYF. For the CDR3, the DNA is TGCGCCAGCAGCATATCCCCTCAGGTAGAGACCCAGTACTTC. V usage is TRBV5-1 and J usage is TRBJ2-5; D unresolved. Trimming left V 4 bases short and J 4 bases short, with 14 bases between. CDR3 length equals 14 residues. Germline CDR1 and CDR2: SGHRS and YFSETQ.

The gene calls are TRBV7-9 and TRBJ1-4, with TRBD1 matching 8 bases. Germline-derived CDR1 and CDR2 are SEHNR and FQNEAQ (reference sequence). CDR3 length: 16 amino acids. The V and J ends lost 5 bases and 4 bases, in that order; junction bases with no gene match: 9. The DNA for the CDR3 is TGTGCCAGCAGCCCTACGGACAGGGAGTATAATGAAAAACTGTTTTTT. It encodes CASSPTDREYNEKLFF. Full variable domain (outside the CDR3, taken from reference TRBV7-9 and TRBJ1-4): DTGVSQNPRHKITKRGQNVTFRCDPISEHNRLYWYRQTLGQGPEFLTYFQNEAQLEKSRLLSDRFSAERPKGSFSTLEIQRTEQGDSAMYLCASSPTDREYNEKLFFGSGTQLSVL.

V and J are TRBV5-4 and TRBJ2-5, with 10 bases that match TRBD1. CDR3 length equals 15 residues. Trimming took 4 bases from V and 5 from J; bases not matched to a gene: 8. Looked up from germline, CDR1 is SGHNT and CDR2 is YYREEE (reference sequence). This CDR3 reads CASSGGQGMIETQYF. The CDR3 DNA reads as TGTGCCAGCAGCGGGGGACAGGGGATGATTGAGACCCAGTACTTC.

This clone was detected a few times. The chain is built from TRBV1 and TRBJ2-3; the table assigns TRBD1, which was not confirmed against the DNA. TRBV1 is marked as a pseudogene. The CDR3 extends over 15 amino acids. Written as DNA, the CDR3 is TGCACCAGCAGCCCTAGGACAGCTAGCACAGATACGCAGTATTTT. Its translation is CTSSPRTASTDTQYF.

The rearrangement uses TRBV11-1 and TRBJ2-7; perhaps TRBD1 as D (5 bases). The germline CDR1 and CDR2 sequences are SGHAT and FQDESV (reference sequence). Trimming cost V 5 bases and J 0 bases, with 11 bases left between them. The CDR3 is 14 amino acids. DNA for the CDR3: TGTGCCAGCAGCCCAGACAGATACTCCTACGAGCAGTACTTC. Its translation is CASSPDRYSYEQYF.